This T cell receptor beta chain was profiled in a study of blood T cells in healthy people across ages. Trimming shortened V by 3 bases and J by 5 bases, and 10 bases separated the two germline ends. CDR3 length: 13 amino acids. The germline V gene encodes CDR1 LNHNV and CDR2 YYDKDF (reference sequence). Primers used in a second PCR of roughly 6 to 11 cycles were a sample-barcoded 5' primer and a J-beta primer mix. TCRdb reprocessed the 5' RACE reads with MiXCR, giving one entry per CDR3 protein. The table has 550,000 to 800,000 distinct CDR3 sequences, 21% seen once; the top ten hold roughly 3.9%. Study-wide results and limits: Among T cells, TCR beta diversity per million cells dropped roughly linearly as age rose.

A note on this clonotype: The target antigen is unknown.

This receptor was identified in a man between 70 and 80 years old in good health. The chain joins TRBV15 to TRBJ2-5, with D possibly being TRBD2 (6 bases). Specimen: blood. The CDR3 DNA follows: TGTGCCACCAGCAGGCCTGGGGGGGAGACCCAGTACTTC. Its translation is CATSRPGGETQYF.